This TCR beta chain was captured by sequencing in a study of post-analysis software for immune sequencing data. Study outcomes and limitations: Relative to controls, patients with multiple sclerosis showed significantly lower normalized Chao1 diversity. With F measure, samples from one preparation batch clustered together strongly. Elevated frequency relative to controls characterized 4 or 5 TRBV segments in patients, TRBV5-6, TRBV5-1 and TRBV20-1 among them.

The V segment lost 7 bases and the J segment 6 bases; nucleotides outside the gene matches: 9. CDR1 is MNHEY, CDR2 SVGEGT, per germline. The CDR3 spans 14 residues. This clonotype was seen just once. Its cognate antigen is unknown. TCR beta cDNA libraries had unique molecular identifiers. TCRdb re-analysed the PCR reads in MiXCR, keeping a single row per CDR3 protein. The sample yields hundreds of thousands of distinct CDR3 sequences, about 27% seen once. The chain carries TRBV6-2 or TRBV6-3 and TRBJ2-5; 9 nucleotides match TRBD2. This TCR came from a girl aged 10 to 17 with multiple sclerosis. Sequencing input: blood. This chain's CDR3 is CASTPSGAPKTQYF. The CDR3 bases are TGTGCCAGCACCCCTAGCGGGGCCCCCAAGACCCAGTACTTC.